These T cell receptor beta chains were read from a single sample in a study of Ad26.COV2.S vaccination and SARS-CoV-2 variants. The protocol was immunoSEQ multiplex PCR, while the TCRdb copy is restricted to in-frame clones and leaves out a portion. Altogether around 420,000 clones are present, approximately 90% being singletons, with the ten largest covering roughly 4%. The sequenced sample was peripheral blood, obtained in a trial of Ad26.COV2.S vaccine versus placebo. These receptors came from a person between 18 and 65 years old who received the Ad26.COV2.S COVID-19 vaccine or a placebo. The CDR3 runs from the conserved cysteine through the conserved F or W. The D gene is left open where the match is weak. Expanded clones are given a class, and other clones once, few, many or no size at all.

d_gene,j_gene,v_gene,abundance,CDR3nt,CDR3aa
TRBD1,TRBJ1-4,TRBV19,-,TGTGCCAGTAGTATAGGAGGGGGCTCAACTAATGAAAAACTGTTTTTT,CASSIGGGSTNEKLFF
TRBD2,TRBJ2-1,TRBV5-6,-,TGTGCCAGCAGCTCTATGGGGACTAGCCTTTACAATGAGCAGTTCTTC,CASSSMGTSLYNEQFF
-,TRBJ1-1,TRBV3-1/TRBV3-2,-,TGTGCCAGCAGCCAAGGATACACTGAAGCTTTCTTT,CASSQGYTEAFF
TRBD1,TRBJ2-1,TRBV2,-,TGTGCCAGCCAGCCGACAGGGTTTGAGCAGTTCTTC,CASQPTGFEQFF
TRBD1,TRBJ1-4,TRBV2,once,TGTGCCAGCAAGGTCGACAGGGCTAATGAAAAACTGTTTTTT,CASKVDRANEKLFF
-,TRBJ2-7,TRBV7-2,-,TGTGCCAGCAGCTTAGGGGTAGCGAGGCACGAGCAGTACTTC,CASSLGVARHEQYF
TRBD2,TRBJ2-3,TRBV28,-,TGTGCCAGCAGTTCCCCGGGACTACCCACCACAGATACGCAGTATTTT,CASSSPGLPTTDTQYF
TRBD1,TRBJ1-1,TRBV19,-,TGTGCCAGTAGTACCTACAGGGGTGAAGCTTTCTTT,CASSTYRGEAFF
-,TRBJ2-1,TRBV20-1,-,TGCAGTGCTAGTTGGTCGGGGGGCGCGTTTAGGGAGCAGTTCTTC,CSASWSGGAFREQFF
TRBD1,TRBJ2-7,TRBV4-1,-,TGCGCCAGCAGCCACGACAGGGGGTACTACGAGCAGTACTTC,CASSHDRGYYEQYF
-,TRBJ2-7,TRBV5-6,-,TGTGCCAGCAGCTTGCGGAACCGCTACGAGCAGTACTTC,CASSLRNRYEQYF
-,TRBJ1-1,TRBV30,many,TGTGCCCACAGGTTCAGGTTAGACACTGAAGCTTTCTTT,CAHRFRLDTEAFF
-,TRBJ2-3,TRBV2,-,TGTGCCAGCAGTGGACAGGCGAAGAGCACAGATACGCAGTATTTT,CASSGQAKSTDTQYF
-,TRBJ2-1,TRBV9,-,TGTGCCAGCAGCGGCGGAGGCGCCGGGGCATCCTACAATGAGCAGTTCTTC,CASSGGGAGASYNEQFF
TRBD2,TRBJ2-3,TRBV4-1,-,TGCGCCAGCAGCGTTAGCGGGACCACAGATACGCAGTATTTT,CASSVSGTTDTQYF
TRBD1,TRBJ2-7,TRBV9,-,TGTGCCAGCAGCGTATCGGGGACAGGGTCCTACGAGCAGTACTTC,CASSVSGTGSYEQYF
TRBD1,TRBJ2-7,TRBV6-6,-,TGTGCCAGCAGTGCCAGGGGGACAGGGTACGGCGAGCAGTACTTC,CASSARGTGYGEQYF
TRBD1,TRBJ1-2,TRBV30,-,TGTGGTGCGCAGGGGGGGCATGACTATGGCTACACCTTC,CGAQGGHDYGYTF
-,TRBJ2-7,TRBV6-2/TRBV6-3,-,TGTGCCAGCAGTTACTCGGGACTTCCTTCCCCCTACGAGCAGTACTTC,CASSYSGLPSPYEQYF
TRBD2,TRBJ2-3,TRBV10-3,once,TGTGCCATCAGTGGGACTAGCGGGGCCTTCACAGATACGCAGTATTTT,CAISGTSGAFTDTQYF
-,TRBJ2-5,TRBV18,-,TGTGCCAGCTCATCCGGGAACCAGGAGACCCAGTACTTC,CASSSGNQETQYF
-,TRBJ1-1,TRBV7-8,-,TGTGCCAGCAGCTCCGGAACAGGGTTCACTGAAGCTTTCTTT,CASSSGTGFTEAFF
-,TRBJ1-2,TRBV20-1,-,TGCAGTGCTCTGACAGCCTATGGCTACACCTTC,CSALTAYGYTF
-,TRBJ1-2,TRBV7-9,-,TGTGCCAGCAGCCCCGTGGCGGGGGTAGACGGCTACACCTTC,CASSPVAGVDGYTF
TRBD2,TRBJ2-1,TRBV5-1,-,TGCGCCAGCAGCACGGGTCCTAGCGGGGGCCGACACCACAATGAGCAGTTCTTC,CASSTGPSGGRHHNEQFF
TRBD1,TRBJ2-7,TRBV7-8,-,TGTGCCAGCAGATCAGAGGGACAGGCATATCCCTACGAGCAGTACTTC,CASRSEGQAYPYEQYF